Listed below are T cell receptor beta chains from one sample, sequenced in a study of neoadjuvant anti-PD-1 for oral cavity cancer. This table comes from immunoSEQ multiplex PCR, and its TCRdb copy is limited to in-frame clones, with some not included. The sample lists 14,000 to 15,000 clones; around 70% were seen once. The sequenced sample was PBMCs, obtained before nivolumab (anti-PD-1) treatment. Source of these receptors: a person between 40 and 85 years old with oral cavity squamous cell carcinoma. Each CDR3 is given with its conserved first and last residue. Each record gives: V gene, J gene, CDR3 protein.

>TRBV5-1|TRBJ2-5
CASSSQETQYF
>TRBV30|TRBJ2-7
CAWSDRTFKQYF
>TRBV5-1|TRBJ1-3
CASSPSGLSGNTIYF
>TRBV6-5|TRBJ2-2
CASSYYGGELFF
>TRBV6-5|TRBJ2-2
CASSYSEGAGELFF
>TRBV10-2|TRBJ2-1
CASSGDDEQFF
>TRBV6-1|TRBJ2-1
CASSPGPDYNEQFF
>TRBV10-3|TRBJ2-5
CAISETGHLGETQYF
>TRBV10-2|TRBJ1-5
CASGQGTSQPQHF
>TRBV28|TRBJ1-5
CASRLQGFRRQPQHF
>TRBV5-6|TRBJ1-2
CASSRGVWGYTF
>TRBV9|TRBJ2-1
CASSVGLAGGSPGEQFF
>TRBV12-5|TRBJ1-1
CASGLGQGRDTEAFF
>TRBV7-3|TRBJ2-5
CASSLTINSQETQYF
>TRBV19|TRBJ2-7
CASSHRGTYEQYF
>TRBV27|TRBJ1-2
CASSSPGGVGKNGYTF
>TRBV5-4|TRBJ2-1
CASSFMAARAYNEQFF
>TRBV5-1|TRBJ2-7
CASSFDPSGISYEQYF
>TRBV28|TRBJ2-2
CASEGRRSRTGELFF
>TRBV27|TRBJ1-5
CASSLSSSGGRQPQHF
>TRBV11-2|TRBJ2-1
CASSATSGRRLYNEQFF
>TRBV9|TRBJ2-7
CASGRPGEQYF
>TRBV4-1|TRBJ2-1
CASSQGLARSSYNEQFF